The 24 T cell receptor beta chains given below trace back to one sample, sequenced in a study of cytomegalovirus exposure and HLA in healthy donors. The PCR ran on 60 Vbeta and 13 Jbeta primers. Measured with immunoSEQ multiplex PCR; TCRdb has only the in-frame clones, and not every one. The table records some 120,000 clones, roughly 80% of them present only once. The sequenced sample consisted of PBMCs. These receptors came from a man aged 25 to 45 in good health and CMV-seronegative.

As for this clone: Other DNA sequences of this sample code for an identical CDR3. V is TRBV7-9 and J is TRBJ1-4; TRBD1 might be the D (5 bases). From germline, CDR1 is SEHNR and CDR2 FQNEAQ (reference sequence). The CDR3 sequence is 14 residues long. V was shortened by 5 bases and J by 5 bases, with 12 bases between the two germline ends. The CDR3 reads CASSQRQMNEKLFF. The CDR3 coding sequence is TGTGCCAGCAGCCAGCGACAGATGAATGAAAAACTGTTTTTT.

J is TRBJ1-2 and V is TRBV6-1, with TRBD1 identical over 7 bases. Germline-derived CDR1 and CDR2 are MNHNS and SASEGT. V shed 10 bases and J 1 base; nucleotides not matched to a gene: 6. CDR3 size: 13 residues. In DNA form, the CDR3 reads TGTGCCATAGTAGGGACAGATAACTATGGCTACACCTTC. This gives the protein CAIVGTDNYGYTF.

The chain combines TRBV7-9 with TRBJ1-4; TRBD1 matches at 7 bases. From germline, CDR1 is SEHNR and CDR2 FQNEAQ (reference sequence). Losses at the gene ends were 4 bases for V and 3 bases for J; bases not matched to a gene: 8. The length of the CDR3 is 16 residues. CDR3 region: CASSSQTGRSNEKLFF. CDR3 DNA sequence: TGTGCCAGCAGCTCCCAGACAGGGAGATCTAATGAAAAACTGTTTTTT.

The chain carries TRBV7-6 and TRBJ1-3; D possibly corresponds to TRBD1 (5 bases). The germline V gene encodes CDR1 SGHVS and CDR2 FNYEAQ. The CDR3 has 13 amino acids. V lost 5 bases, J lost 4 bases, and 9 bases lay in between. The CDR3 is CASSPTAGNTIYF. The CDR3 DNA follows: TGTGCCAGCAGCCCGACAGCCGGAAACACCATATATTTT.

A single count supports this clone. This chain connects TRBV6-5 to TRBJ1-6; no reliable D call. The germline V gene encodes CDR1 MNHEY and CDR2 SVGAGI. The CDR3 is made up of 12 amino acids. Trimming shortened V by 2 bases and J by 10 bases, and 6 bases separated the two germline ends. The CDR3 nucleotides read TGTGCCAGCAGTTACCCGAGGTCACCCCTCCACTTT. Its translation: CASSYPRSPLHF.

This sequence joins TRBV4-3 and TRBJ2-7, with 7 bases matching TRBD1. Germline V lookup: CDR1 LGHNA, CDR2 YSLEER. The J segment lost 3 bases and the V segment lost 0 bases, leaving 5 bases of the junction unmatched. The CDR3 runs to 15 residues. CDR3 nucleotides: TGCGCCAGCAGCCAAGATAGGGGGACAGTCTACGAGCAGTACTTC. Its protein is CASSQDRGTVYEQYF.

This rearrangement joins TRBV5-1 to TRBJ2-3, with D possibly being TRBD2 (5 bases). The CDR3 is 15 residues long. CDR1 SGHRS and CDR2 YFSETQ come from the germline V gene. Trimming removed 1 base from V and 1 base from J, with 10 bases in between. CDR3 DNA sequence: TGCGCCAGCAGCTTGAGCAGCGGCGGCACAGATACGCAGTATTTT. Residues: CASSLSSGGTDTQYF.

The gene calls are TRBV18 and TRBJ1-1, with TRBD1 identical over 8 bases. This CDR3 contains 15 residues. Losses at the gene ends were 4 bases for V and 0 bases for J; bases not matched to a gene: 4. The germline V gene encodes CDR1 KGHSH and CDR2 LQKENI. CDR3: CASSLQGAMNTEAFF. CDR3 nucleotide sequence: TGTGCCAGCTCACTTCAGGGGGCTATGAACACTGAAGCTTTCTTT.

The chain uses TRBV2 and TRBJ2-3; 8 nucleotides match TRBD2. V was pared by 9 bases and J by 2 bases, with 7 bases of the junction left unmatched. Germline V gene sequence: CDR1 SNHLY, CDR2 FYNNEI. CDR3 length: 14 residues. The CDR3 DNA sequence: TGTGCCAGGGCAGCGGGAGTGGCCACAGATACGCAGTATTTT. This encodes CARAAGVATDTQYF. Full variable domain (remainder filled in from reference TRBV2 and TRBJ2-3): EPEVTQTPSHQVTQMGQEVILRCVPISNHLYFYWYRQILGQKVEFLVSFYNNEISEKSEIFDDQFSVERPDGSNFTLKIRSTKLEDSAMYFCARAAGVATDTQYFGPGTRLTVL.

This clone has just one count. Here the CDR3 reads CASSQDAQGEETQYF. The CDR3 nucleotides are TGCGCCAGCAGCCAAGATGCACAGGGAGAAGAGACCCAGTACTTC. V is TRBV4-1 and J is TRBJ2-5, with D maybe TRBD1 (6 bases). CDR3 length equals 15 residues. The V and J ends lost 0 bases and 3 bases respectively, with 11 bases between them. Germline CDR1 and CDR2: MGHRA and YSYEKL.

The chain joins TRBV6-1 to TRBJ2-5, with TRBD1 identical over 7 bases. The J call is in doubt because the DNA end fits TRBJ2-7 better. The germline CDR1 and CDR2 sequences are MNHNS and SASEGT. CDR3 size: 15 residues. CDR3 sequence: CASSGTGWLSYEQYF. The CDR3 nucleotides read TGTGCCAGCAGTGGGACAGGCTGGCTCTCCTACGAGCAGTACTTC.

The rearrangement joins TRBV29-1 to TRBJ2-6, with 8 bases aligning to TRBD1. CDR1 is SQVTM and CDR2 is ANQGSEA in the germline V gene. Trimming removed 7 bases from V and 2 bases from J; junction bases left unmatched: 1. CDR3 length: 13 amino acids. The chain's CDR3 is CSAQGAGANVLTF. In nucleotides, the CDR3 is TGCAGCGCACAGGGGGCTGGGGCCAACGTCCTGACTTTC.

This chain connects TRBV30 to TRBJ1-5; D unresolved. V dropped 1 base and J dropped 9 bases, with 13 bases sitting between them. CDR3 length: 13 amino acids. Germline V gene data show CDR1 as GTSNPN and CDR2 as SVGIG (reference sequence). The CDR3 sequence: CAWSGMAPGPQHF. The CDR3 nucleotides read TGTGCCTGGAGTGGAATGGCCCCTGGGCCCCAGCATTTT.

The chain links TRBV29-1 to TRBJ2-3, with 9 positions matching TRBD1. Trimming took 8 bases from V and 3 from J; bases not matched to a gene: 9. From germline, CDR1 is SQVTM and CDR2 ANQGSEA. The CDR3 loop spans 14 amino acids. CDR3: CSHWGGQGTDTQYF. Written as DNA, the CDR3 is TGCAGCCACTGGGGGGGACAGGGTACAGATACGCAGTATTTT.

The chain carries TRBV5-6 and TRBJ1-5; D unclear. CDR3 length equals 14 residues. V lost 4 bases, J lost 0 bases, and 8 bases lay in between. The germline gives CDR1 SGHDT, CDR2 YYEEEE. The DNA for the CDR3 is TGTGCCAGCAGCCTCTTCTCTAGCAATCAGCCCCAGCATTTT. This encodes CASSLFSSNQPQHF.

This clone turned up a few times. This rearrangement joins TRBV6-1 to TRBJ2-7; a possible D gene is TRBD1 (5 bases). Germline V gene data show CDR1 as MNHNS and CDR2 as SASEGT. This CDR3 region has 15 residues. V was pared by 6 bases and J by 1 base, with 16 bases between. The CDR3 region has the DNA TGTGCCAGCAGCTTAGGGGCAGTCCCTTCCTACGAGCAGTACTTC. Translation gives CASSLGAVPSYEQYF.

This clone occurred a few times. The V and J genes are TRBV11-3 and TRBJ2-2; 9 nucleotides agree with TRBD1. CDR1 and CDR2 (germline): SGHNT, YENEEA. The trim removed 3 bases at V and 5 bases at J, leaving 1 base unmatched. The CDR3 runs 14 residues. The CDR3 bases are TGTGCCAGCAGCTTGGGACAGGGAACCGGGGAGCTGTTTTTT. Translated, it gives CASSLGQGTGELFF.

This chain joins TRBV14 and TRBJ1-4; possibly TRBD1 for D (5 bases). This CDR3 has 19 amino acids. Trimming shortened V by 1 base and J by 0 bases, and 18 bases separated the two germline ends. The germline CDR1 and CDR2 sequences are SGHDN and FVKESK. The CDR3 is CASSQGKPDRTATNEKLFF. The CDR3 DNA follows: TGTGCCAGCAGCCAAGGAAAGCCTGACAGAACTGCAACTAATGAAAAACTGTTTTTT.

The V and J genes are TRBV4-1 and TRBJ2-2, with D possibly being TRBD1 (6 bases). CDR3 length equals 16 residues. Germline-derived CDR1 and CDR2 are MGHRA and YSYEKL. Trimming stripped 6 bases from V and 4 bases from J, with 18 bases between. The CDR3 region is CASSRLPGQSTGELFF. In nucleotides, the CDR3 is TGCGCCAGCAGTAGGCTTCCGGGACAATCCACCGGGGAGCTGTTTTTT.

V usage is TRBV18 and J usage is TRBJ2-3; maybe TRBD2 (5 bases). The CDR3 totals 17 residues. Trimming stripped 3 bases from V and 0 bases from J, with 16 bases between. Germline CDR1 reads KGHSH; CDR2 reads LQKENI. The CDR3 DNA sequence: TGTGCCAGCTCACCCCTTGACTACACATCCAGCACAGATACGCAGTATTTT. The encoded protein is CASSPLDYTSSTDTQYF.

The CDR3 DNA follows: TGTGCCTGGAGTCCGAAGACAGGGGGCACTGGGTATCAGAACACTGAAGCTTTCTTT. It is translated as CAWSPKTGGTGYQNTEAFF. The chain recombines TRBV30 with TRBJ1-1, with TRBD1 matching 10 bases. Germline values: CDR1 GTSNPN, CDR2 SVGIG (reference sequence). The CDR3 has 19 residues. The J segment lost 1 base and the V segment lost 2 bases, leaving 16 bases of the junction unmatched.

This sequence joins TRBV18 and TRBJ1-1; D gene ambiguous. CDR3 length: 13 residues. V lost 4 bases, J lost 3 bases, and 9 bases lay in between. CDR1 KGHSH and CDR2 LQKENI come from the germline V gene. In DNA form, the CDR3 reads TGTGCCAGCTCACAACAGAGAGACACTGAAGCTTTCTTT. This encodes CASSQQRDTEAFF.

Comment on this clone: Within the sample, other DNA sequences also encode this same CDR3. This rearrangement joins TRBV18 to TRBJ2-5, with D possibly being TRBD1 (5 bases). This CDR3 comprises 13 residues. Germline CDR1 is KGHSH and CDR2 is LQKENI. Deletions cut 3 bases from V and 2 bases from J, with 7 bases between. The CDR3 here is CASSPGQQETQYF. CDR3 coding DNA: TGTGCCAGCTCACCGGGGCAGCAAGAGACCCAGTACTTC.

This clone was counted a single time. The chain couples TRBV28 to TRBJ2-2, with TRBD1 as a possible D gene (6 bases). V was pared by 5 bases and J by 6 bases, with 13 bases between. The CDR3 has 14 residues. Germline-derived CDR1 and CDR2 are MDHEN and SYDVKM. This chain's CDR3 is CASSTGWGAGELFF. In DNA, the CDR3 is TGTGCCAGCAGTACAGGGTGGGGAGCCGGGGAGCTGTTTTTT.